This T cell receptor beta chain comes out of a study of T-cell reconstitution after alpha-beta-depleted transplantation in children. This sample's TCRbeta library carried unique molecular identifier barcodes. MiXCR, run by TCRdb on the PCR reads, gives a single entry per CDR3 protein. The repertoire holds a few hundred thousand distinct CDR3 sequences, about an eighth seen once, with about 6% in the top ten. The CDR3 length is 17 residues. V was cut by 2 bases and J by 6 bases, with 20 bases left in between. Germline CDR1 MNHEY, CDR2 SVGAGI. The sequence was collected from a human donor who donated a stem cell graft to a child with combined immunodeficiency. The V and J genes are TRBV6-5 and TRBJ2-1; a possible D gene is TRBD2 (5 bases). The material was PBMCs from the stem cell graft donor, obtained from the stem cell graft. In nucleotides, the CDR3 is TGTGCCAGCAGTTACCTCCCGGGATTTCCTAACCCCAATGAGCAGTTCTTC. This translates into CASSYLPGFPNPNEQFF.